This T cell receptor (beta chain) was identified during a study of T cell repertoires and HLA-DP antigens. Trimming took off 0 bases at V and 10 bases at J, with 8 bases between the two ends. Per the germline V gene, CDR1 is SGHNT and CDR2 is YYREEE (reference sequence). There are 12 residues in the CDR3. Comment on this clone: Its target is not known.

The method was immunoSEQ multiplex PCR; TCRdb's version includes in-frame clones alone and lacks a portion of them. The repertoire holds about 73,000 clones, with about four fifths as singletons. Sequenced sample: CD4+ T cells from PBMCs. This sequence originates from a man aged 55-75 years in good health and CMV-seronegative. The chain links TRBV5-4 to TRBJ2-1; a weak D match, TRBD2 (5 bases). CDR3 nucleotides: TGTGCCAGCAGCTTGGAACGAGGGGAGCAGTTCTTC. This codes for CASSLERGEQFF.